These 16 T cell receptor beta chains were sequenced from one sample in a study of CD8 T cells in Susac syndrome. With random hexamers, reverse transcription was performed on about 0.45 to 1 ug of RNA. One entry per CDR3 protein results from TCRdb running MiXCR on the immunoSEQ multiplex PCR reads. The table lists nearly 70,000 distinct CDR3 sequences, roughly 94% of them singletons, with around 0.25% in the top ten. Sequencing was performed on CD8+ T cells from PBMCs. The receptors stem from a human donor in good health.

The chain joins TRBV29-1 to TRBJ1-2, with D perhaps TRBD1 (6 bases). Germline V CDR1 and CDR2: SQVTM, ANQGSEA. Deletions cut 7 bases from V and 4 bases from J, with 16 bases between. The CDR3 totals 13 residues. CDR3 region: CSARGGLLYGYTF. CDR3 sequence (DNA): TGCAGCGCCCGGGGGGGGCTCCTCTATGGCTACACCTTC. The whole variable domain, filled in from reference TRBV29-1 and TRBJ1-2, reads SAVISQKPSRDICQRGTSLTIQCQVDSQVTMMFWYRQQPGQSLTLIATANQGSEATYESGFVIDKFPISRPNLTFSTLTVSNMSPEDSSIYLCSARGGLLYGYTFGSGTRLTVV.

The chain combines TRBV29-1 with TRBJ1-2; D possibly corresponds to TRBD1 (5 bases). Trimming removed 3 bases from V and 0 bases from J, with 17 bases in between. CDR1 is SQVTM, CDR2 ANQGSEA, per germline. The CDR3 is 16 residues long. CDR3 in amino acids: CSVEPWAQGANYGYTF. CDR3 coding DNA: TGCAGCGTTGAGCCCTGGGCGCAGGGAGCTAACTATGGCTACACCTTC.

V is TRBV28 and J is TRBJ2-5; TRBD2 is a possible D gene (5 bases). CDR3 length: 17 residues. Trimming removed 3 bases at V and 0 bases at J, with 17 bases between. CDR1 and CDR2 (germline): MDHEN, SYDVKM. CDR3 in amino acids: CASSFAAEVAYQETQYF. CDR3 nucleotides: TGTGCCAGCAGTTTCGCGGCGGAGGTGGCATACCAAGAGACCCAGTACTTC.

The chain recombines TRBV12-3 or TRBV12-4 with TRBJ2-6; D gene uncertain. This CDR3 contains 16 residues. The ends were cut back, 7 bases at V and 0 bases at J, with 13 bases in the middle. The CDR3 sequence: CASTPSAGSGANVLTF. The CDR3 DNA follows: TGTGCCAGCACCCCCTCCGCCGGCTCTGGGGCCAACGTCCTGACTTTC.

The rearrangement links TRBV3-1 to TRBJ2-5; D remains unclear. This CDR3 has 14 residues. V was shortened by 4 bases and J by 3 bases, with 12 bases between the two germline ends. CDR1 and CDR2 (germline): LGHDT, YNNKEL (reference sequence). CDR3 sequence reads: CASSLTYEEETQYF. As DNA, the CDR3 is TGTGCCAGCAGCCTCACTTATGAGGAAGAGACCCAGTACTTC.

The chain has TRBV7-9 and TRBJ2-6, with D tentatively TRBD1 (5 bases). CDR1 is SEHNR, CDR2 FQNEAQ, per germline (reference sequence). The CDR3 has 16 amino acids. With 1 base removed from V and 1 base from J, the gap between germline ends came to 8 bases. The CDR3 is CASSLGQPSGANVLTF. The CDR3 DNA reads as TGTGCCAGCAGCTTAGGACAGCCTTCTGGGGCCAACGTCCTGACTTTC.

The V and J genes are TRBV27 and TRBJ2-7; 10 bases are shared with TRBD2. CDR1 and CDR2 from the germline V gene are MNHEY and SMNVEV (reference sequence). The length of the CDR3 is 17 residues. V lost 5 bases, J lost 6 bases, and 16 bases stayed unmatched. The CDR3 reads CASSPLPPSSGGGEQYV. DNA of the CDR3: TGTGCCAGCAGTCCACTCCCCCCCTCTAGCGGGGGTGGCGAGCAGTACGTC.

The rearrangement joins TRBV7-9 to TRBJ1-6; D remains ambiguous. CDR3 length equals 14 residues. The V end was cut by 8 bases, the J end by 7 bases, with 15 bases between. In germline, CDR1 is SEHNR, CDR2 FQNEAQ (reference sequence). The CDR3 here is CASVDGRENSPLHF. The DNA for the CDR3 is TGTGCCAGCGTCGACGGGAGAGAAAATTCACCCCTCCACTTT.

This chain links TRBV11-2 with TRBJ2-7; 9 nucleotides line up with TRBD1. Unmatched junction bases numbered 1, after V lost 5 bases and J lost 5 bases. The germline CDR1 and CDR2 sequences are SGHAT and FQNNGV. This CDR3 comprises 12 residues. Here the CDR3 reads CASSRDRDEQYF. CDR3 sequence (DNA): TGTGCCAGCAGCAGGGACAGGGACGAGCAGTACTTC.

The chain carries TRBV4-3 and TRBJ1-6, with D unclear. Germline V gene data show CDR1 as LGHNA and CDR2 as YSLEER. V was cut by 0 bases and J by 9 bases, with 12 bases left in between. This CDR3 has 15 amino acids. The CDR3 sequence: CASSQDVPGGSPLHF. CDR3 DNA: TGCGCCAGCAGCCAAGATGTCCCCGGCGGTTCACCCCTCCACTTT.

This chain connects TRBV10-3 to TRBJ2-2; D not certain. The CDR3 contains 14 residues. Trimming took 2 bases from V and 1 from J, leaving 5 bases between them. CDR1 and CDR2 from the germline V gene are ENHRY and SYGVKD. This chain's CDR3 is CAISEGRNTGELFF. The CDR3 coding sequence is TGTGCCATCAGTGAGGGGCGGAACACCGGGGAGCTGTTTTTT.

J is TRBJ2-7 and V is TRBV29-1; 10 positions match TRBD2. V lost 2 bases and J lost 4; bases outside the gene matches: 5. The CDR3 extends over 14 amino acids. The germline gives CDR1 SQVTM, CDR2 ANQGSEA. CDR3 bases: TGCAGCGTTGAAACTAGCGGGGTTACTTACGAGCAGTACTTC. It translates to CSVETSGVTYEQYF.

The chain carries TRBV12-3 or TRBV12-4 and TRBJ2-3; no clear D gene. The germline V and J ends were trimmed by 3 bases and 1 base, with 14 bases remaining between them. The CDR3 extends over 16 amino acids. Here the CDR3 reads CASSFLQDGGTDTQYF. The CDR3 coding sequence is TGTGCCAGCAGTTTCCTTCAGGACGGAGGCACAGATACGCAGTATTTT.

The chain couples TRBV6-1 to TRBJ2-7; D gene unclear. The V end lost 3 bases, the J end lost 2 bases, and 14 bases lay between the germline ends. CDR3 length: 15 residues. In germline, CDR1 is MNHNS, CDR2 SASEGT. The CDR3 DNA reads as TGTGCCAGCAGTGATTCAATGGCCAACCCCTACGAGCAGTACTTC. Translated: CASSDSMANPYEQYF.

This chain links TRBV24-1 with TRBJ1-2, with a tentative D call TRBD1 (5 bases). Trimming shortened V by 3 bases and J by 8 bases, and 15 bases separated the two germline ends. The CDR3 extends over 14 amino acids. Germline V gene lookup returns CDR1 KGHDR and CDR2 SFDVKD. The CDR3 is CATSDNVWDEGYTF. DNA of the CDR3: TGTGCCACCAGTGATAACGTGTGGGACGAAGGCTACACCTTC.

The rearrangement uses TRBV9 and TRBJ2-7; 8 nucleotides agree with TRBD1. Germline assignment: CDR1 SGDLS and CDR2 YYNGEE. CDR3 length: 14 amino acids. With 3 bases clipped from V and 3 bases from J, the junction kept 5 bases outside the gene matches. Here the CDR3 reads CASSATGTGYEQYF. In DNA form, the CDR3 reads TGTGCCAGCAGCGCTACCGGGACAGGCTACGAGCAGTACTTC.